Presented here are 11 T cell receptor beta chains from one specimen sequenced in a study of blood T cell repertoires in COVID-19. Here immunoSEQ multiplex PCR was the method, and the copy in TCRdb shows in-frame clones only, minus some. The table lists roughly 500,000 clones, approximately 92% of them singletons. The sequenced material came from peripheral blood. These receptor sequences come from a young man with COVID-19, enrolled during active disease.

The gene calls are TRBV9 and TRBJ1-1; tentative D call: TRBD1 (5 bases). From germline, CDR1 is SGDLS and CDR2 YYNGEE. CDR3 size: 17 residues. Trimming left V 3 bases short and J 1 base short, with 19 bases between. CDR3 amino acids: CASSGSGSFDRNTEAFF. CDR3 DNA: TGTGCCAGCAGCGGTAGTGGGTCCTTCGACAGGAACACTGAAGCTTTCTTT.

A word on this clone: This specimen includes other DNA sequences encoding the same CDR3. The CDR3 region is CASSLTGQNTEAFF. The CDR3 nucleotides read TGCGCCAGCAGCTTGACAGGTCAGAACACTGAAGCTTTCTTT. The V and J genes are TRBV5-1 and TRBJ1-1, with D possibly being TRBD1 (5 bases). From germline, CDR1 is SGHRS and CDR2 YFSETQ. V gave up 1 base and J gave up 1 base, with 8 bases separating them. The CDR3 covers 14 residues. Looking up the rest from reference TRBV5-1 and TRBJ1-1 gives the full variable domain: KAGVTQTPRYLIKTRGQQVTLSCSPISGHRSVSWYQQTPGQGLQFLFEYFSETQRNKGNFPGRFSGRQFSNSRSEMNVSTLELGDSALYLCASSLTGQNTEAFFGQGTRLTVV.

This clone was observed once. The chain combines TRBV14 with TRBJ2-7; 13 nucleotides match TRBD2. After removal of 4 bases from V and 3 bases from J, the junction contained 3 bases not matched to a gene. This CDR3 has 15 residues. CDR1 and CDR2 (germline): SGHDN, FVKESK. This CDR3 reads CASSRGLAGIYEQYF. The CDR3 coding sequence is TGTGCCAGCAGCCGGGGACTAGCGGGGATCTACGAGCAGTACTTC.

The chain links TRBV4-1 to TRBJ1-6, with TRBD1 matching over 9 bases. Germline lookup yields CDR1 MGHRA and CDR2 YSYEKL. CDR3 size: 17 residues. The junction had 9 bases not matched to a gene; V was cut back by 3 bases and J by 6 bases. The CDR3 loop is CASSQANTDRGNSPLHF. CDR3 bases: TGCGCCAGCAGCCAGGCTAATACGGACAGGGGTAATTCACCCCTCCACTTT.

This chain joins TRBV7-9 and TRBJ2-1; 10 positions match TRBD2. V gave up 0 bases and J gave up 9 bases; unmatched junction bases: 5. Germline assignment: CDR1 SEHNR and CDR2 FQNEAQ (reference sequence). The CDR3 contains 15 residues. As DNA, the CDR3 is TGTGCCAGCAGCTTAGCGAGCGGGGGGGCTCCTGAGCAGTTCTTC. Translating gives CASSLASGGAPEQFF.

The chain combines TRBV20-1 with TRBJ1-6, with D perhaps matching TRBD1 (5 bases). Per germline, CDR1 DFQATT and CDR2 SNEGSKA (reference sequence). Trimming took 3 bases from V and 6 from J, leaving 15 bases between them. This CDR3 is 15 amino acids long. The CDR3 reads CSASLPGGSNSPLHF. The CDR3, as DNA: TGCAGTGCTAGTTTACCGGGGGGGAGTAATTCACCCCTCCACTTT.

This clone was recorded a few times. The CDR3 protein is CATSLGGQYF. The CDR3 bases are TGTGCCACCTCTCTCGGGGGGCAGTACTTC. The chain joins TRBV6-5 to TRBJ2-7; a weak D match, TRBD2 (6 bases). The CDR3 is 10 residues long. From germline, CDR1 is MNHEY and CDR2 SVGAGI. The ends were cut back, 10 bases at V and 9 bases at J, with 13 bases in the middle.

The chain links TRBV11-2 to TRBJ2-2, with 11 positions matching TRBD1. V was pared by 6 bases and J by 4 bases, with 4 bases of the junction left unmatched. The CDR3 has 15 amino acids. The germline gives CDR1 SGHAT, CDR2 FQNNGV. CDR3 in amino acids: CASSQDRGLTGELFF. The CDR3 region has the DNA TGTGCCAGCAGTCAGGACAGGGGGCTCACCGGGGAGCTGTTTTTT.

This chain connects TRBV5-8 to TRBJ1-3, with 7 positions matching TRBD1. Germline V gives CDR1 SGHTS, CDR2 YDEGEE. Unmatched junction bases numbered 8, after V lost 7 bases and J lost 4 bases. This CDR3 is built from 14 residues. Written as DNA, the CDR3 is TGTGCCAGCGCCAGGGGGGTTTCGGGAAACACCATATATTTT. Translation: CASARGVSGNTIYF.

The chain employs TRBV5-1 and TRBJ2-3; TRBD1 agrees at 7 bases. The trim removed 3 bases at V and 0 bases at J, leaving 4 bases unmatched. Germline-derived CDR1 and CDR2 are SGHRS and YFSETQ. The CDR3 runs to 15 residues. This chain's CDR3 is CASSYEGASTDTQYF. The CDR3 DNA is TGCGCCAGCAGCTACGAGGGGGCCAGCACAGATACGCAGTATTTT. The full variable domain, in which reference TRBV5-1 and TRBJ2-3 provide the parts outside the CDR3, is KAGVTQTPRYLIKTRGQQVTLSCSPISGHRSVSWYQQTPGQGLQFLFEYFSETQRNKGNFPGRFSGRQFSNSRSEMNVSTLELGDSALYLCASSYEGASTDTQYFGPGTRLTVL.

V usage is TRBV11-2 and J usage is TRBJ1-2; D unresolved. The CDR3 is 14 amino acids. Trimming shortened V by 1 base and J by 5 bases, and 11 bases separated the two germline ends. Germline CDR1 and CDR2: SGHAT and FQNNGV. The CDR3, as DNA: TGTGCCAGCAGCTTAGTTGCGTCCGGTTATGGCTACACCTTC. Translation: CASSLVASGYGYTF.